The T cell receptor beta chain under discussion was sequenced for a study of graft-versus-host responses after intestinal transplantation. Notes on this clone: Its target is unknown.

CDR3 length: 14 residues. V gave up 5 bases and J gave up 3 bases; unmatched junction bases: 1. The germline V gene has CDR1 MNHEY and CDR2 SMNVEV (reference sequence). Measured with immunoSEQ multiplex PCR; TCRdb has only the in-frame clones, and not every one. The repertoire holds 90,000 to 95,000 clones, 85% to 95% seen once, with 0.45% to 0.6% in the top ten. This chain joins TRBV27 and TRBJ1-3, with 10 nucleotides matching TRBD1. The clonotype comes from a human donor who received an intestinal transplant. The sequenced sample was unstimulated CD8+ T cells sorted from spleen or lymph node cells, obtained before intestinal transplant. CDR3 sequence reads: CASSDRGHGNTIYF. CDR3 nucleotide sequence: TGTGCCAGCAGTGACAGGGGGCATGGAAACACCATATATTTT.